This T cell receptor (beta chain) was sequenced in a study of naive and memory T cell subsets. Regarding the study as a whole: Naive and memory subsets had different power law exponents for TCR abundance. Naive repertoires, especially CD8, held a few larger clonotypes, possibly memory cells re-expressing CD45RA.

This clonotype was picked up a small number of times. Its antigen is still unknown. The trim removed 3 bases at V and 3 bases at J, leaving 10 bases unmatched. CDR1 and CDR2 from the germline V gene are MGHRA and YSYEKL. The CDR3 is 16 residues long. Two oligonucleotides, mixed equimolar, formed the beta constant-region primer covering TRBC1 and TRBC2. Four rounds of PCR amplified the ligated cDNA using nested alpha and beta constant-region primers plus SP2. MiXCR, applied by TCRdb to the UMI-ligation and nested PCR reads, yields one record per CDR3 protein. The top ten clones hold 0.55% to 0.75% of a sample with over 130,000 distinct CDR3 sequences, approximately 20% of them seen once.

V is TRBV4-1 and J is TRBJ1-2; 7 nucleotides agree with TRBD1. Sequencing used naive CD8+ T cells from blood. This TCR was sampled from a human donor in good health. CDR3 protein: CASSQSVEGADYGYTF. CDR3 sequence (DNA): TGCGCCAGCAGCCAGTCAGTTGAGGGGGCGGACTATGGCTACACCTTC.